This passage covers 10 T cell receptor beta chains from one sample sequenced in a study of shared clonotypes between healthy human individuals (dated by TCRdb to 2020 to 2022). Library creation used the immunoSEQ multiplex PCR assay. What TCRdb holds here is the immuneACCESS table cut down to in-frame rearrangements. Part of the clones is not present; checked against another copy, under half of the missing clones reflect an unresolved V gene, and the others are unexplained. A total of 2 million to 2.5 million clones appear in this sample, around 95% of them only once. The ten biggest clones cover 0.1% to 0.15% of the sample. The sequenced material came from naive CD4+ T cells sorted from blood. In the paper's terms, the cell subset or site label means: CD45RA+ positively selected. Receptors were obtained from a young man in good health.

Here the CDR3 reads CASGGVYEQYF. The CDR3 DNA follows: TGTGCCAGCGGGGGGGTCTACGAGCAGTACTTC. V usage is TRBV11-2 and J usage is TRBJ2-7, with 7 bases fitting TRBD2. V lost 8 bases to trimming and J lost 3 bases; unmatched junction nucleotides: 1. This CDR3 region has 11 residues. CDR1 is SGHAT and CDR2 is FQNNGV in the germline V gene.

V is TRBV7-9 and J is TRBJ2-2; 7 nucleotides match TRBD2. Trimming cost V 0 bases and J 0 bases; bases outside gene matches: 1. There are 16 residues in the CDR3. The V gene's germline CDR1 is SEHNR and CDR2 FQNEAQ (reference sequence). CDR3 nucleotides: TGTGCCAGCAGCTTAGCGACTAGCTCGAACACCGGGGAGCTGTTTTTT. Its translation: CASSLATSSNTGELFF.

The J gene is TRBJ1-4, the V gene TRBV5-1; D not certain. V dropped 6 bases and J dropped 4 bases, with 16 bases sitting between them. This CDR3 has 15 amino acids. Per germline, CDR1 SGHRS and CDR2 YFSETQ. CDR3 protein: CASTSAGLGNEKLFF. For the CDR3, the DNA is TGCGCCAGCACATCCGCCGGGCTAGGTAATGAAAAACTGTTTTTT. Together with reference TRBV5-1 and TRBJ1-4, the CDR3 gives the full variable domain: KAGVTQTPRYLIKTRGQQVTLSCSPISGHRSVSWYQQTPGQGLQFLFEYFSETQRNKGNFPGRFSGRQFSNSRSEMNVSTLELGDSALYLCASTSAGLGNEKLFFGSGTQLSVL.

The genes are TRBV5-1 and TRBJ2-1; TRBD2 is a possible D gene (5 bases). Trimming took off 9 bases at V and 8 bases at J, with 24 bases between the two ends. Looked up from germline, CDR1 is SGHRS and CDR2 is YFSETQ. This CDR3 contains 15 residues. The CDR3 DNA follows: TGCGCCACTTCGTGGCGGGCCCCCCAAACGGATGAGCAGTTCTTC. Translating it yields CATSWRAPQTDEQFF.

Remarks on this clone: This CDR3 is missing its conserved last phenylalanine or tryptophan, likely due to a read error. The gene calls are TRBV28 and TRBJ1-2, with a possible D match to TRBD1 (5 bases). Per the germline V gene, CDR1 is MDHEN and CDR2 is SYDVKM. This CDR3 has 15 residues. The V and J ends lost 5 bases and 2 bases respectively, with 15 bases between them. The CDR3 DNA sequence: TGTGCCAGCAGTCCATTAGGCGGGGGAAACTATGGCTACACCCTC. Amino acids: CASSPLGGGNYGYTL.

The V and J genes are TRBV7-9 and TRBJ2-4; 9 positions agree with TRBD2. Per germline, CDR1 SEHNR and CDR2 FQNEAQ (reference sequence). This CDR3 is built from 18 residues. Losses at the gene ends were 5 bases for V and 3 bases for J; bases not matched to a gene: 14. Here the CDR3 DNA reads TGTGCCAGCAGCCTGTTGGCGGGGGGGCCTCTTGGCAAAAACATTCAGTACTTC. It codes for CASSLLAGGPLGKNIQYF. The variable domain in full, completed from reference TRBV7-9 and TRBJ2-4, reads DTGVSQNPRHKITKRGQNVTFRCDPISEHNRLYWYRQTLGQGPEFLTYFQNEAQLEKSRLLSDRFSAERPKGSFSTLEIQRTEQGDSAMYLCASSLLAGGPLGKNIQYFGAGTRLSVL.

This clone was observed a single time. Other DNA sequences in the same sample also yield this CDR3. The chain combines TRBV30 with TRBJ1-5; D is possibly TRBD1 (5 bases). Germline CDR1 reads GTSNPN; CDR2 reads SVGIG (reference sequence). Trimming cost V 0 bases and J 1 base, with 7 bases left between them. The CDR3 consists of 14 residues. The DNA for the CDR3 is TGTGCCTGGAGTGTATCAGGGAGCAATCAGCCCCAGCATTTT. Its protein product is CAWSVSGSNQPQHF.

CDR3 amino acids: CASSEMSQAQPQHF. CDR3 in DNA: TGTGCCAGCAGTGAAATGAGCCAGGCTCAGCCCCAGCATTTT. The chain recombines TRBV2 with TRBJ1-5; D unclear. Germline V CDR1 and CDR2: SNHLY, FYNNEI. CDR3 length equals 14 residues. The V and J ends lost 2 bases and 6 bases respectively, with 11 bases between them.

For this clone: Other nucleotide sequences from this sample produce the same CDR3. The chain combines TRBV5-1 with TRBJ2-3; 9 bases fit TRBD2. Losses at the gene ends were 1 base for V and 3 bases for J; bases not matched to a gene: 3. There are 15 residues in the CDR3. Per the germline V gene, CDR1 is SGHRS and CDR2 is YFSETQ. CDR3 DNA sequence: TGCGCCAGCAGCTTGCGCGGGAGGGGAACAGATACGCAGTATTTT. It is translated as CASSLRGRGTDTQYF.

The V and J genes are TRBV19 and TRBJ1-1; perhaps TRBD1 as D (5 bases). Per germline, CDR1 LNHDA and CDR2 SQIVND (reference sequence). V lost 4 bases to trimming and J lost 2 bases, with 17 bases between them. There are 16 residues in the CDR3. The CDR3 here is CASSTLGRSYNTEAFF. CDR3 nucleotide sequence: TGTGCCAGTAGTACCCTGGGACGATCTTACAACACTGAAGCTTTCTTT.